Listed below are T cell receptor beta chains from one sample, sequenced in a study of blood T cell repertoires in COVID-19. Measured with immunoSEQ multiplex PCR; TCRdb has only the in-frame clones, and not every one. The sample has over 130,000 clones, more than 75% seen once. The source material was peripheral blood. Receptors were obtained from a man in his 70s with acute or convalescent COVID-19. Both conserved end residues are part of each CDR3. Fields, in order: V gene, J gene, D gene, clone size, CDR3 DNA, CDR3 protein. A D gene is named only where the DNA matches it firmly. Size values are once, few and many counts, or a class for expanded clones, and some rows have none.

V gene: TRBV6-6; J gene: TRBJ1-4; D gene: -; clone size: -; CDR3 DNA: TGTGCCAGCAGAGATACGGCCTCAGGGGAGAATGAAAAACTGTTTTTT; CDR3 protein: CASRDTASGENEKLFF
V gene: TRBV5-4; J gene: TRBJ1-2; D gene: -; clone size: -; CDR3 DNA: TGTGCCAGCAGCTTGGCGCGGGGGGAGCAAGGTGGCTACACCTTC; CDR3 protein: CASSLARGEQGGYTF
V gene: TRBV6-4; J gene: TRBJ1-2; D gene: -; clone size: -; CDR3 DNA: TGTGCCAGCAGCGCTGGGCAAACAGGGAAAGGCTACACCTTC; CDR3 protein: CASSAGQTGKGYTF
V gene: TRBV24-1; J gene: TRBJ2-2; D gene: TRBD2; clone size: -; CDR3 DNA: TGTGCCACCAGTGATTTGACGGGAGGGCCAGCCGGGGAGCTGTTTTTT; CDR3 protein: CATSDLTGGPAGELFF
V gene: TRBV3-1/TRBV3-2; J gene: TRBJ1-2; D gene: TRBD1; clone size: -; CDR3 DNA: TGTGCCAGCAGCCAGGGGGACAGGGTCGACTACACCTTC; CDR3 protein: CASSQGDRVDYTF
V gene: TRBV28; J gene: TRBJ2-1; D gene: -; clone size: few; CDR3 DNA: TGTGCCAGCAGTTCACCCGGGTCTTTATACAATGAGCAGTTCTTC; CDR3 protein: CASSSPGSLYNEQFF
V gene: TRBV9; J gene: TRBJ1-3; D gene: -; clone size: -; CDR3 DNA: TGTGCCAGCAGCGTAGATCTCAGGACAGCTGGAAACACCATATATTTT; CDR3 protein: CASSVDLRTAGNTIYF
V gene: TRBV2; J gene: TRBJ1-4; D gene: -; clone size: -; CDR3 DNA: TGTGCCAGCAAGAACGCACAGGGTATGGGTAATGAAAAACTGTTTTTT; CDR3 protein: CASKNAQGMGNEKLFF
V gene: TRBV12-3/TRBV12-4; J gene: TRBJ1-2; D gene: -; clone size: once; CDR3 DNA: TGTGCCAGCCGAAGCACAGAATCCTATGGCTACACCTTC; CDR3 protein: CASRSTESYGYTF
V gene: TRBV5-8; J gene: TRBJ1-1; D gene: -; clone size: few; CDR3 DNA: TGTGCCAGCAGCCTAGGACAGTATGTGAACACTGAAGCTTTCTTT; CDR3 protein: CASSLGQYVNTEAFF
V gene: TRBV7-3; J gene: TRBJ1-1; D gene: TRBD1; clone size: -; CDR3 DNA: TGTGCCAGGCCGACGGGACAGGGAACCGTGAACACTGAAGCTTTCTTT; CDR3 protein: CARPTGQGTVNTEAFF
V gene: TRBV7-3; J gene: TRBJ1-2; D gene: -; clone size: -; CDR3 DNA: TGTGCCAGCAGCCCCTACGGGTCCGACAGAAATGGCTACACCTTC; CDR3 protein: CASSPYGSDRNGYTF
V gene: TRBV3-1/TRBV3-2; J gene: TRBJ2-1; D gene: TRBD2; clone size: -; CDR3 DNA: TGTGCCAGCGTTAGCGGGAGCTCCTACAATGAGCAGTTCTTC; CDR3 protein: CASVSGSSYNEQFF
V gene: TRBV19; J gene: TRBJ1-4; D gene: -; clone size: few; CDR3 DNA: TGTGCCAGTAGTATTTCCTCAGCAACTAATGAAAAACTGTTTTTT; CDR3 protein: CASSISSATNEKLFF
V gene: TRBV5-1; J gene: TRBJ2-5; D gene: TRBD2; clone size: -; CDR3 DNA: TGCGCCAGCAGGGTCAGCGGGGCGTTGGAGACCCAGTACTTC; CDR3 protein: CASRVSGALETQYF
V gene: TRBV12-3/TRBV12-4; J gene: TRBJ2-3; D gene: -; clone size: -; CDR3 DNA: TGTGCCAGCAGTGGGGCCCTGGGCGATACGCAGTATTTT; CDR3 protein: CASSGALGDTQYF
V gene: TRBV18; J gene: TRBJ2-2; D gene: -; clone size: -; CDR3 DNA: TGTGCCAGCTCACTTAGCGGAACGGGAGAGGACGGGGAGCTGTTTTTT; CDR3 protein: CASSLSGTGEDGELFF
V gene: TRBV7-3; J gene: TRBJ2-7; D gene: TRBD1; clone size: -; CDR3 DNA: TGTGCCAGCAGCTTACAGGGGGCCCACGAGCAGTACTTC; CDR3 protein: CASSLQGAHEQYF